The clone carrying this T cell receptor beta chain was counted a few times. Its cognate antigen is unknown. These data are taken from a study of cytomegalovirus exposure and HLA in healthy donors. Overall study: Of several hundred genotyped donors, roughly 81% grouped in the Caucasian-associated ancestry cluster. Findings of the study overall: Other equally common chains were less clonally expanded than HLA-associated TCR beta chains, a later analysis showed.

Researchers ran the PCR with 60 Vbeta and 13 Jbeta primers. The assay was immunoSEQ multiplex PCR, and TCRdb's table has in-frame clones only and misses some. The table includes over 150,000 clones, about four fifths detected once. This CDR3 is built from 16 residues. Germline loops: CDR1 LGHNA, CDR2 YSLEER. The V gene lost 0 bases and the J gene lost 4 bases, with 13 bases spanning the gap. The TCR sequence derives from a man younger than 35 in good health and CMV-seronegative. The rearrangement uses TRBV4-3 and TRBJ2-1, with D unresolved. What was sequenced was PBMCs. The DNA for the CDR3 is TGCGCCAGCAGCCAAGATTTAGATCTGCAATACAATGAGCAGTTCTTC. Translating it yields CASSQDLDLQYNEQFF.